A single sample is the source of the 22 T cell receptor beta chains below, sequenced in a study of shared clonotypes between healthy human individuals. Sequencing was performed with immunoSEQ multiplex PCR; in TCRdb, only in-frame clones are kept and a portion is missing. The sample contains around 1 million clones, approximately 80% of which appear only once. Sequenced material: memory CD4+ T cells sorted from blood. Stated subset: CD45RA-negative fraction. The receptors were sampled from a man between 18 and 35 years old in good health.

The chain links TRBV18 to TRBJ1-2; D is unclear. Looked up from germline, CDR1 is KGHSH and CDR2 is LQKENI. The length of the CDR3 is 13 residues. The ends were cut back, 6 bases at V and 2 bases at J, with 10 bases in the middle. The CDR3 loop is CASSAGPNYGYTF. The CDR3 DNA reads TGTGCCAGCTCCGCCGGGCCGAACTATGGCTACACCTTC.

This chain connects TRBV1 to TRBJ2-3; the table assigns TRBD2, which was not confirmed against the DNA. TRBV1 is a recognized pseudogene. The CDR3 runs to 15 residues. The CDR3 nucleotides read TGCACCAGCAAAACTAAGGTACCCCACCCCGATACGCAGTATTTT. As protein: CTSKTKVPHPDTQYF.

Only a few counts were recorded for this clone. The DNA for the CDR3 is TGTGCCACCACGCGTACTAGGGACGGATTCTATGGCTACACCTTC. Translation gives CATTRTRDGFYGYTF. The chain uses TRBV21-1 and TRBJ1-2. TRBV21-1 is annotated as a pseudogene. The CDR3 has 15 residues.

This clone was seen only a few times. The chain has TRBV2 and TRBJ2-1; 12 positions match TRBD2. Germline assignment: CDR1 SNHLY and CDR2 FYNNEI. V lost 6 bases and J lost 1; bases outside the gene matches: 7. This CDR3 comprises 17 residues. CDR3 in amino acids: CASRGGLAGTSYNEQFF. In DNA form, the CDR3 reads TGTGCCAGCAGAGGCGGACTAGCGGGGACTTCCTACAATGAGCAGTTCTTC.

This rearrangement joins TRBV6-6 to TRBJ2-2; D might be TRBD1 (6 bases). There are 13 residues in the CDR3. Germline CDR1 and CDR2: MNHNY and SVGAGI (reference sequence). Deletions cut 6 bases from V and 2 bases from J, with 7 bases between. CDR3 bases: TGTGCCAGCAGGACAGGCAACACCGGGGAGCTGTTTTTT. It specifies CASRTGNTGELFF.

Many counts were recorded for this clone. The V and J genes are TRBV6-5 and TRBJ1-2; possible D gene TRBD1, 6 bases. The length of the CDR3 is 13 residues. The V gene lost 6 bases and the J gene lost 6 bases, with 14 bases spanning the gap. Germline CDR1 is MNHEY and CDR2 is SVGAGI. CDR3 loop: CASSQQGSNGYTF. The DNA for the CDR3 is TGTGCCAGCAGCCAACAGGGATCTAATGGCTACACCTTC.

V is TRBV5-1 and J is TRBJ2-3; 7 nucleotides align to TRBD2. V trimming: 1 base; J trimming: 0 bases; junction bases outside the gene matches: 5. This CDR3 spans 16 amino acids. CDR1 is SGHRS, CDR2 YFSETQ, per germline. The chain's CDR3 is CASSLQAGSSTDTQYF. The CDR3 nucleotides are TGCGCCAGCAGCTTGCAAGCGGGGTCTAGCACAGATACGCAGTATTTT. Looking up the rest from reference TRBV5-1 and TRBJ2-3 gives the full variable domain: KAGVTQTPRYLIKTRGQQVTLSCSPISGHRSVSWYQQTPGQGLQFLFEYFSETQRNKGNFPGRFSGRQFSNSRSEMNVSTLELGDSALYLCASSLQAGSSTDTQYFGPGTRLTVL.

V gene TRBV7-9 combines with J gene TRBJ2-2; 7 bases align to TRBD1. The junction had 10 bases not matched to a gene; V was cut back by 5 bases and J by 4 bases. Germline assignment: CDR1 SEHNR and CDR2 FQNEAQ (reference sequence). This CDR3 is 16 amino acids long. The CDR3 nucleotides read TGTGCCAGCAGCCGCGGCGGACAGGACGGCACCGGGGAGCTGTTTTTT. Amino acid sequence: CASSRGGQDGTGELFF.

This clone was recorded once. This chain connects TRBV7-2 to TRBJ2-7, with 7 bases matching TRBD1. The CDR3 has 16 residues. CDR1 and CDR2 (germline): SGHTA, FQGNSA. Unmatched junction bases numbered 6, after V lost 1 base and J lost 0 bases. CDR3 in amino acids: CASSLGRGRFSYEQYF. CDR3 in DNA: TGTGCCAGCAGCTTAGGTAGGGGGCGATTCTCCTACGAGCAGTACTTC.

V is TRBV7-2 and J is TRBJ2-2, with 8 positions matching TRBD1. This CDR3 is built from 14 residues. V shed 8 bases and J 7 bases; nucleotides not matched to a gene: 9. Germline V CDR1 and CDR2: SGHTA, FQGNSA. The CDR3: CASGPRGRDGELFF. The CDR3 DNA follows: TGTGCCAGCGGACCCAGGGGGCGCGACGGGGAGCTGTTTTTT.

The DNA of the CDR3 is TGCGCCAGCAGTGAAGGACAAGAGACCCAGTACTTC. Protein: CASSEGQETQYF. V and J are TRBV10-1 and TRBJ2-5; no clear D gene. The CDR3 has 12 amino acids. Germline V lookup: CDR1 WNHNN, CDR2 SYGVQD (reference sequence). V was shortened by 3 bases and J by 2 bases, with 4 bases between the two germline ends.

V usage is TRBV9 and J usage is TRBJ2-5; 7 bases are shared with TRBD1. Germline CDR1 is SGDLS and CDR2 is YYNGEE. The V gene end was trimmed by 4 bases and the J gene end by 5 bases; junction bases not matched to a gene: 8. The CDR3 loop spans 14 amino acids. CDR3 nucleotide sequence: TGTGCCAGCAGCCAGACAGGGTGGGGGGAGACCCAGTACTTC. It translates to CASSQTGWGETQYF.

CDR3 DNA sequence: TGTGCCAGCAGCTACCTGGGGGAGGGTGAGCAGTACTTC. This codes for CASSYLGEGEQYF. This sequence joins TRBV7-9 and TRBJ2-7; TRBD2 agrees at 7 bases. The CDR3 sequence is 13 residues long. Looked up from germline, CDR1 is SEHNR and CDR2 is FQNEAQ (reference sequence). The ends lost 4 bases at V and 7 bases at J; junction bases unmatched: 7.

The V call is TRBV5-1, the J call TRBJ2-5; D tentatively fits TRBD1 or TRBD2 (5 bases each). The CDR3 runs to 16 residues. Germline V CDR1 and CDR2: SGHRS, YFSETQ. Trimming shortened V by 4 bases and J by 5 bases, and 21 bases separated the two germline ends. The DNA for the CDR3 is TGCGCCAGCAGCACGCAGGGCCTCAATTGGGGGGAGACCCAGTACTTC. This gives the protein CASSTQGLNWGETQYF.

The CDR3 nucleotides are TGTGCCAGCAGCACCCTAGCGGGGAGGCGGTACGAGCAGTACTTC. Translating it yields CASSTLAGRRYEQYF. This chain connects TRBV6-5 to TRBJ2-7; 9 nucleotides agree with TRBD2. Germline loops: CDR1 MNHEY, CDR2 SVGAGI. This CDR3 has 15 residues. V gave up 6 bases and J gave up 4 bases; unmatched junction bases: 10.

The chain couples TRBV18 to TRBJ2-3, with D perhaps matching TRBD2 (5 bases). The CDR3 sequence is 13 residues long. V was pared by 3 bases and J by 4 bases, with 8 bases between. CDR1 KGHSH and CDR2 LQKENI come from the germline V gene. The CDR3 nucleotides read TGTGCCAGCTCACCGAGGGAATCAGATACGCAGTATTTT. Protein: CASSPRESDTQYF. The full variable domain, with the rest looked up from reference TRBV18 and TRBJ2-3, is NAGVMQNPRHLVRRRGQEARLRCSPMKGHSHVYWYRQLPEEGLKFMVYLQKENIIDESGMPKERFSAEFPKEGPSILRIQQVVRGDSAAYFCASSPRESDTQYFGPGTRLTVL.

This chain links TRBV27 with TRBJ2-3, with D maybe TRBD2 (5 bases). Trimming took 1 base from V and 2 from J, leaving 13 bases between them. The CDR3 extends over 16 amino acids. The germline V gene encodes CDR1 MNHEY and CDR2 SMNVEV (reference sequence). The CDR3 bases are TGTGCCAGCAGTTTATATAGCACTAGGGCCACAGATACGCAGTATTTT. Its translation is CASSLYSTRATDTQYF.

The gene calls are TRBV5-1 and TRBJ2-1, with a weak D call TRBD2 (5 bases). Germline CDR1 and CDR2: SGHRS and YFSETQ. The CDR3 length is 15 residues. V lost 0 bases, J lost 2 bases, and 9 bases lay in between. The DNA for the CDR3 is TGCGCCAGCAGCTTGGAGGACTCAACCTACAATGAGCAGTTCTTC. This codes for CASSLEDSTYNEQFF.

The V call is TRBV6-1, the J call TRBJ1-2; a possible D gene is TRBD1 (5 bases). Germline CDR1 and CDR2: MNHNS and SASEGT. Trimming cost V 10 bases and J 2 bases, with 11 bases left between them. The CDR3 extends over 12 amino acids. CDR3 sequence: CAIGARNYGYTF. CDR3 DNA: TGTGCCATCGGGGCGCGGAACTATGGCTACACCTTC.

J is TRBJ1-2 and V is TRBV9; perhaps TRBD1 as D (6 bases). In germline, CDR1 is SGDLS, CDR2 YYNGEE. V lost 0 bases and J lost 5, with 17 bases in between. This CDR3 has 16 residues. DNA for the CDR3: TGTGCCAGCAGCGTAGACCCCGGGGGCAGAAATTATGGCTACACCTTC. Translated: CASSVDPGGRNYGYTF.

The chain employs TRBV10-1 and TRBJ2-5; maybe TRBD1 (5 bases). The ends were cut back, 5 bases at V and 5 bases at J, with 15 bases in the middle. Germline CDR1 WNHNN, CDR2 SYGVQD (reference sequence). This CDR3 is built from 14 residues. CDR3 residues: CASSPGMVGETQYF. CDR3 bases: TGCGCCAGCAGTCCAGGGATGGTAGGGGAGACCCAGTACTTC.

This clone was seen a handful of times. V and J are TRBV9 and TRBJ2-1, with 7 bases matching TRBD2. V dropped 2 bases and J dropped 4; count of bases not matched to a gene: 6. CDR1 is SGDLS and CDR2 is YYNGEE in the germline V gene. CDR3 length equals 15 residues. CDR3 sequence: CASSVSGWGYNEQFF. The CDR3 coding sequence is TGTGCCAGCAGCGTTAGCGGGTGGGGGTACAATGAGCAGTTCTTC.